This TCR beta chain was sequenced during a study of early T cells in non-severe SARS-CoV-2 infection. Study as a whole: Alpha and beta chains were unpaired, from unsorted whole-blood bulk RNA. Study findings and constraints: Comparison of clonotypes with VDJdb favored anti-spike CD8 responses while missing private and CD4 specificities.

As to this clonotype: What it binds is not known.

Individual cDNA molecules carried attached unique molecular identifiers. TCRdb reprocessed the 5' RACE reads via MiXCR and lists one record per CDR3 protein. The sample includes roughly 70,000 distinct CDR3 sequences, around 20% of them seen just once. The receptor's source is an adult who was a healthcare worker with PCR-confirmed SARS-CoV-2 infection or an uninfected control (not recorded which). Material: whole blood, obtained at baseline.

CDR3 loop: CASRGQDNEQFF. The CDR3 DNA follows: TGCGCCAGCAGGGGGCAGGACAATGAGCAGTTCTTC. The rearrangement links TRBV5-1 to TRBJ2-1; possibly TRBD1 for D (5 bases). V dropped 5 bases and J dropped 5 bases, with 8 bases sitting between them. The CDR3 is 12 amino acids. From germline, CDR1 is SGHRS and CDR2 YFSETQ.